The rows below give T cell receptor beta chains drawn from one sample of a study of memory CD4+ T cells and cytomegalovirus serostatus. Profiled with immunoSEQ multiplex PCR; TCRdb holds only in-frame clones, not every one. Among some 47,000 clones listed, around 80% were seen once. Sequencing was performed on memory CD4+ T cells from blood. The receptor set was obtained from an adult in good health and CMV-seronegative. Each CDR3 is given with its conserved first and last residue. D genes are given only for firm matches. Clone size is given for some rows only: seen once, a few or many times, or a class if the clone is expanded.

abundance	v_gene	d_gene	j_gene	CDR3aa	CDR3nt
-	TRBV4-2	TRBD1	TRBJ1-2	CASSQGQGDNYGYTF	TGTGCCAGCAGCCAAGGACAGGGGGACAACTACGGCTACACCTTC
-	TRBV30	-	TRBJ2-4	CAWSVKYF	TGTGCCTGGAGTGTTAAGTACTTC
-	TRBV6-1	TRBD1	TRBJ1-2	CATRQGVYGYTF	TGTGCCACCCGACAGGGTGTCTATGGCTACACCTTC
-	TRBV28	-	TRBJ2-7	CASSFAYEQYF	TGTGCCAGCAGTTTTGCCTACGAGCAGTACTTC
-	TRBV5-4	TRBD1	TRBJ1-4	CASSTRQGGGEKLFF	TGTGCCAGCAGCACTCGGCAGGGGGGAGGTGAAAAACTGTTTTTT
-	TRBV5-1	-	TRBJ1-6	CASRRRQIGSSYNSPLHF	TGCGCCAGCAGGCGCCGACAGATAGGGAGCTCCTATAATTCACCCCTCCACTTT
-	TRBV6-5	-	TRBJ2-2	CASSYPKVSGELFF	TGTGCCAGCAGTTACCCCAAGGTGTCCGGGGAGCTGTTTTTT
few	TRBV30	-	TRBJ1-5	CAWSRGLFNQPQHF	TGTGCCTGGAGTCGGGGACTGTTCAATCAGCCCCAGCATTTT
-	TRBV7-2	TRBD2	TRBJ2-7	CASSALAGTAYEQYF	TGTGCCAGCAGTGCTCTAGCGGGGACAGCCTACGAGCAGTACTTC
-	TRBV5-1	TRBD2	TRBJ2-5	CASRTSGGQETQYF	TGCGCCAGCCGGACTAGCGGGGGACAAGAGACCCAGTACTTC
-	TRBV6-6	-	TRBJ2-4	CASRPGAKDIQYF	TGTGCCAGCCGTCCGGGGGCGAAGGACATTCAGTACTTC
-	TRBV19	TRBD1	TRBJ2-7	CASSIWGQGSYEQYF	TGTGCCAGTAGTATATGGGGACAGGGGTCCTACGAGCAGTACTTC
once	TRBV28	TRBD1	TRBJ1-2	CASSLKATGGGYTF	TGTGCCAGCAGTTTAAAAGCGACAGGGGGCGGCTACACCTTC
-	TRBV13	TRBD1	TRBJ2-7	CASSWGTGGNEQYF	TGTGCCAGCAGCTGGGGGACAGGGGGCAACGAGCAGTACTTC
-	TRBV6-4	-	TRBJ2-3	CASSDSISPRPDTQYF	TGTGCCAGCAGTGACTCGATCTCCCCGCGGCCAGATACGCAGTATTTT
-	TRBV10-3	TRBD1	TRBJ1-3	CAISEAHGQGYSGNTIYF	TGTGCCATCAGTGAGGCCCACGGACAGGGATACTCTGGAAACACCATATATTTT